This is a list of T cell receptor beta chains from one sample in a study of shared clonotypes between healthy human individuals. The method was immunoSEQ multiplex PCR; TCRdb's version includes in-frame clones alone and lacks a portion of them. The table includes under 1,100,000 clones, 75% detected once. The specimen sequenced was memory CD4+ T cells sorted from blood. The receptors here all came from a man younger than 35 in good health. Each CDR3 is given with its conserved first and last residue. The D gene is left open where the match is weak. Clone sizes are given selectively: once, few, many, or a class where the clone is expanded.

cdr3_aa,cdr3_nt,clone_size,j_call,v_call,d_call,cdr3_length
CATSVVSGANVLTF,TGTGCCACCAGCGTTGTTTCTGGGGCCAACGTCCTGACTTTC,-,TRBJ2-6,TRBV15,-,14
CASIGTNNSPLHF,TGTGCCAGCATCGGGACCAATAATTCACCCCTCCACTTT,-,TRBJ1-6,TRBV28,-,13
CASSLGTANYGYTF,TGCGCCAGCAGCTTGGGAACAGCTAACTATGGCTACACCTTC,few,TRBJ1-2,TRBV5-1,-,14
CASSSDSYNEQFF,TGTGCTAGCAGCTCTGACTCCTACAATGAGCAGTTCTTC,once,TRBJ2-1,TRBV7-7,-,13
CAWRGLAPGELFF,TGTGCCTGGAGGGGACTAGCCCCCGGGGAGCTGTTTTTT,-,TRBJ2-2,TRBV30,TRBD2,13
CASSPLTGGRTEAFF,TGTGCCAGCAGTCCTCTGACAGGGGGTCGAACTGAAGCTTTCTTT,-,TRBJ1-1,TRBV28,TRBD1,15
CASSPQIQETQYF,TGTGCTAGCAGCCCCCAAATACAAGAGACCCAGTACTTC,-,TRBJ2-5,TRBV7-7,-,13
CARRGEAGNTIYF,TGTGCCAGAAGGGGGGAGGCAGGAAACACCATATATTTT,-,TRBJ1-3,TRBV5-3,-,13
CASSHLAGGNTGELFF,TGTGCCAGCAGCCATCTAGCGGGGGGGAACACCGGGGAGCTGTTTTTT,-,TRBJ2-2,TRBV11-2,TRBD2,16
CASSSYDEQYF,TGTGCCAGCAGCTCGTATGACGAGCAGTACTTC,-,TRBJ2-7,TRBV7-9,-,11
CASSLVAGGNNEQFF,TGCGCCAGCAGCTTGGTGGCAGGAGGGAACAATGAGCAGTTCTTC,-,TRBJ2-1,TRBV5-1,-,15
CASSYSPLGTEAFF,TGTGCCAGCAGCTACAGCCCATTAGGGACTGAAGCTTTCTTT,-,TRBJ1-1,TRBV2,-,14
CASSLLGWNTEAFF,TGTGCCAGCAGCTTACTGGGGTGGAACACTGAAGCTTTCTTT,-,TRBJ1-1,TRBV7-2,-,14
CASSDHRSGTGELFF,TGCGCCAGCAGTGATCATCGGAGCGGGACCGGGGAGCTGTTTTTT,once,TRBJ2-2,TRBV10-1,-,15
CASSFSDLAKNIQYF,TGTGCCAGCAGTTTCAGTGACTTAGCCAAAAACATTCAGTACTTC,-,TRBJ2-4,TRBV28,-,15
CASSVRTISYEQYF,TGTGCCAGCAGTGTTCGGACAATCTCCTACGAGCAGTACTTC,-,TRBJ2-7,TRBV2,-,14
CASSVPGLGITDTQYF,TGTGCCAGCAGCGTACCGGGACTAGGGATCACAGATACGCAGTATTTT,-,TRBJ2-3,TRBV5-6,TRBD2,16
CASSQDSTVPYGYTF,TGCGCCAGCAGCCAAGACTCGACAGTGCCCTATGGCTACACCTTC,-,TRBJ1-2,TRBV4-1,-,15
CASTAGGAPYEQYF,TGTGCCAGCACCGCGGGGGGGGCCCCCTACGAGCAGTACTTC,once,TRBJ2-7,TRBV6-1,TRBD2,14
CASSRWTSGRQGEQFF,TGTGCCAGCAGTCGATGGACTAGCGGGAGACAAGGTGAGCAGTTCTTC,-,TRBJ2-1,TRBV6-6,TRBD2,16
CAWTQGRKVDTQYF,TGTGCCTGGACCCAGGGTAGAAAAGTAGATACGCAGTATTTT,-,TRBJ2-3,TRBV30,-,14
CASSFQGGGPSGANVLTF,TGTGCCAGCAGCTTCCAAGGGGGGGGACCCTCTGGGGCCAACGTCCTGACTTTC,-,TRBJ2-6,TRBV7-6,-,18
CASKRLAGDPYEQYF,TGTGCCAGCAAAAGACTAGCGGGGGACCCCTACGAGCAGTACTTC,-,TRBJ2-7,TRBV2,TRBD2,15
CASSRGSAIETQYF,TGTGCCAGCTCGCGGGGCTCAGCAATTGAGACCCAGTACTTC,once,TRBJ2-5,TRBV25-1,-,14
CASSGTGSGGYTF,TGCGCCAGCAGCGGGACAGGGAGTGGTGGCTACACCTTC,-,TRBJ1-2,TRBV10-2,TRBD1,13
CSVARTSGTDTQYF,TGCAGCGTCGCTAGGACTAGCGGCACAGATACGCAGTATTTT,-,TRBJ2-3,TRBV29-1,TRBD2,14
CASSVRGLGNTIYF,TGTGCCAGCAGTGTTCGAGGGCTTGGAAACACCATATATTTT,-,TRBJ1-3,TRBV6-1,-,14
CASSLTGAYEQYF,TGCGCCAGCAGCTTGACGGGGGCTTACGAGCAGTACTTC,-,TRBJ2-7,TRBV5-1,-,13
CASSLAGGNSPLHF,TGTGCCAGCAGCTTAGCAGGAGGGAATTCACCCCTCCACTTT,-,TRBJ1-6,TRBV7-8,-,14
CASSPPAWDETFGTGELFF,TGTGCCAGCTCACCACCGGCCTGGGACGAGACATTTGGCACCGGGGAGCTGTTTTTT,-,TRBJ2-2,TRBV18,-,19